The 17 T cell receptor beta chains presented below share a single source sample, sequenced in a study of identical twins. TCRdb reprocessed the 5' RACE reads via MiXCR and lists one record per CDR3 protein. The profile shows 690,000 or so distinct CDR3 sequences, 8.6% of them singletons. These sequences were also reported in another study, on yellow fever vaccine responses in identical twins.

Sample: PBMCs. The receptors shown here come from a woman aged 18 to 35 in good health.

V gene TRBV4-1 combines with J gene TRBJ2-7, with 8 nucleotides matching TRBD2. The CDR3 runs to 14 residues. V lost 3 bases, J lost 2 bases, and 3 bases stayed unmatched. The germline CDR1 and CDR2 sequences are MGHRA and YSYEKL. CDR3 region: CASSQAGLAYEQYF. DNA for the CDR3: TGCGCCAGCAGCCAGGCGGGACTAGCCTACGAGCAGTACTTC.

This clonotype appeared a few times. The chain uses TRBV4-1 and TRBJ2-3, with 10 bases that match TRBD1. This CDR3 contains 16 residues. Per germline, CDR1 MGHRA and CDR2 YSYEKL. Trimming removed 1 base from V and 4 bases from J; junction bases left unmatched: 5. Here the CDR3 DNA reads TGCGCCAGCAGCCAAGTTCAAGGACAGGGGGCAGATACGCAGTATTTT. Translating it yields CASSQVQGQGADTQYF.

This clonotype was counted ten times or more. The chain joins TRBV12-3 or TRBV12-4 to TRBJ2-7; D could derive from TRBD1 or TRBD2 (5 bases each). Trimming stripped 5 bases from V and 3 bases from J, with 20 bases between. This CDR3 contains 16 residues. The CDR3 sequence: CASSPRGPGTGYEQYF. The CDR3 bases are TGTGCCAGCAGTCCCCGGGGCCCAGGGACCGGCTACGAGCAGTACTTC.

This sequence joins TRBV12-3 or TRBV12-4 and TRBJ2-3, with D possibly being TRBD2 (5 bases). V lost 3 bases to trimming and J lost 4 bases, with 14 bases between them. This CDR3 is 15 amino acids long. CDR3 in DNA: TGTGCCAGCAGTTTTTCGGGGTCGGGTTCAGATACGCAGTATTTT. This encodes CASSFSGSGSDTQYF.

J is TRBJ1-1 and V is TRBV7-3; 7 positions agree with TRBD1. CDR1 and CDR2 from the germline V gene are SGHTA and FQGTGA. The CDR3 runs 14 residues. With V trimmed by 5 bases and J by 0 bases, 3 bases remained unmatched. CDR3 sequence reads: CASSGGQLNTEAFF. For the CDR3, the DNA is TGTGCCAGCAGCGGGGGACAGCTGAACACTGAAGCTTTCTTT.

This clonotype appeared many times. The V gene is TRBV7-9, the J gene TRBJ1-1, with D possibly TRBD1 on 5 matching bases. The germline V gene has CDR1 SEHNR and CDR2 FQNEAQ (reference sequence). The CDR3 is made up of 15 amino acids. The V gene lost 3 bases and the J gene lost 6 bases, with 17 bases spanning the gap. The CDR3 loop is CASSFRVPVSAEAFF. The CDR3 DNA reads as TGTGCCAGCAGCTTCAGGGTCCCCGTTAGCGCTGAAGCTTTCTTT.

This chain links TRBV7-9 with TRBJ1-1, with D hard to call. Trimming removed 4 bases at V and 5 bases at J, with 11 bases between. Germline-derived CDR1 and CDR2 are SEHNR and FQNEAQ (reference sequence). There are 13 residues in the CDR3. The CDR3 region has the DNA TGTGCCAGCAGCTCGGACTTTGGTACTGAAGCTTTCTTT. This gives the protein CASSSDFGTEAFF. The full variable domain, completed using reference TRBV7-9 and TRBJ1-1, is DTGVSQNPRHKITKRGQNVTFRCDPISEHNRLYWYRQTLGQGPEFLTYFQNEAQLEKSRLLSDRFSAERPKGSFSTLEIQRTEQGDSAMYLCASSSDFGTEAFFGQGTRLTVV.

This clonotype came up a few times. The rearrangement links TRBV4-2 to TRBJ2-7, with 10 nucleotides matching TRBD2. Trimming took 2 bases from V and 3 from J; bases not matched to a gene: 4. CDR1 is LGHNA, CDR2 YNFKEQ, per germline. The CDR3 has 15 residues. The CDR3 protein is CASSQLAGEFYEQYF. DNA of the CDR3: TGTGCCAGCAGCCAACTAGCGGGGGAATTCTACGAGCAGTACTTC.

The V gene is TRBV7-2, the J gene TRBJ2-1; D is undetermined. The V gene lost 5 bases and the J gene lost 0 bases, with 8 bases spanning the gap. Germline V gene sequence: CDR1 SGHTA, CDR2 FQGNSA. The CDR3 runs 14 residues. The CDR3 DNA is TGTGCCAGCAGCCCAATAGGCTCCTACAATGAGCAGTTCTTC. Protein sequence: CASSPIGSYNEQFF.

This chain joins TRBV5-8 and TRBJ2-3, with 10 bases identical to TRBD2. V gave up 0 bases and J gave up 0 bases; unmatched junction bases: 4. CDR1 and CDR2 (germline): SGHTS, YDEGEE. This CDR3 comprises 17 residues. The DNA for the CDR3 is TGTGCCAGCAGCTTGGCGGGACTAGCGACTAGCACAGATACGCAGTATTTT. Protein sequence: CASSLAGLATSTDTQYF. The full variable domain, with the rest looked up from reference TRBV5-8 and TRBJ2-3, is EAGVTQSPTHLIKTRGQQATLRCSPISGHTSVYWYQQALGLGLQFLLWYDEGEERNRGNFPPRFSGRQFPNYSSELNVNALELEDSALYLCASSLAGLATSTDTQYFGPGTRLTVL.

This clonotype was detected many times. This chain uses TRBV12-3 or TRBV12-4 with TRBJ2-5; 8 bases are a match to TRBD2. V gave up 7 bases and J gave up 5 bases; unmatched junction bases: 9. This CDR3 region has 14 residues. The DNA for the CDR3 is TGTGCCAGCACTCCCGGGGGGGCCCGGGAGACCCAGTACTTC. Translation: CASTPGGARETQYF.

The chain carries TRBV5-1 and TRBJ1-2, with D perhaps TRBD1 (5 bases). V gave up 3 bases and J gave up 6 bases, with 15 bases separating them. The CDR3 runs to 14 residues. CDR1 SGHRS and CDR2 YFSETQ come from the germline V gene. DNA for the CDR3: TGCGCCAGCAGCTCCACGGGGCCACCCGATGGCTACACCTTC. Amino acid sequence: CASSSTGPPDGYTF.

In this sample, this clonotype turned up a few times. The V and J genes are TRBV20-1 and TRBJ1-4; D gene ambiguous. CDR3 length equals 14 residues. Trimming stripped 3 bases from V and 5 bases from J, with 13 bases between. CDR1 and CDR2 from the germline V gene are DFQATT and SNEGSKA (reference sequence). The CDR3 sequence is CSASTVRANEKLFF. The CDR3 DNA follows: TGCAGTGCTAGTACCGTTCGGGCGAATGAAAAACTGTTTTTT.

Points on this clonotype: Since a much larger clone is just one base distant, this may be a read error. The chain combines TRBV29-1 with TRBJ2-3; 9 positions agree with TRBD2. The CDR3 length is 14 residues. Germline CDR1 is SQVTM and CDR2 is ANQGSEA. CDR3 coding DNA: TGCAGCGTTGACGCGGGAGGGCCGGCAGATACGCGGTATTTT. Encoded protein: CSVDAGGPADTRYF.

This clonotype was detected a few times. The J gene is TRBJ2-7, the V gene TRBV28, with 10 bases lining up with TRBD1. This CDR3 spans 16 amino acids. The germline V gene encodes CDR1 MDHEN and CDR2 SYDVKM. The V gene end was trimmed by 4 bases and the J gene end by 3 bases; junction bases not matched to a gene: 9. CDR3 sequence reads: CASSSPAGTGVYEQYF. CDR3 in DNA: TGTGCCAGCAGTTCCCCAGCCGGGACAGGGGTCTACGAGCAGTACTTC.

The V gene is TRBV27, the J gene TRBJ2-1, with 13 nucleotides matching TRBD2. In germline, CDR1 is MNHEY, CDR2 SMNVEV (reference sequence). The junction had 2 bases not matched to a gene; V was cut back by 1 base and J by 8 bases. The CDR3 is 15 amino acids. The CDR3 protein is CASSLWTSGRYEQFF. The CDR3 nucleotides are TGTGCCAGCAGTTTATGGACTAGCGGGAGATATGAGCAGTTCTTC.

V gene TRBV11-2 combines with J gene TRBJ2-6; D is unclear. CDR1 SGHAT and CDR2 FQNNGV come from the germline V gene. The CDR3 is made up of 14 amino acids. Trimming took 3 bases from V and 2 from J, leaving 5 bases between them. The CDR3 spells CASSFGPGANVLTF. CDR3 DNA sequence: TGTGCCAGCAGCTTCGGGCCTGGGGCCAACGTCCTGACTTTC. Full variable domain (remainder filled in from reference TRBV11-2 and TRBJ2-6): EAGVAQSPRYKIIEKRQSVAFWCNPISGHATLYWYQQILGQGPKLLIQFQNNGVVDDSQLPKDRFSAERLKGVDSTLKIQPAKLEDSAVYLCASSFGPGANVLTFGAGSRLTVL.